This paragraph reports one T cell receptor (beta chain). Germline CDR1 is LGHNA and CDR2 is YNFKEQ. The CDR3 loop spans 15 amino acids. Trimming stripped 2 bases from V and 4 bases from J, with 11 bases between. The sample is drawn from a study of T cell changes during pregnancy in multiple sclerosis. Method: immunoSEQ multiplex PCR; TCRdb's copy keeps in-frame clones and lacks some. This table holds about 120,000 clones, under 95% found once. The source was peripheral blood, collected before pregnancy. The origin of this receptor is a female donor with multiple sclerosis, enrolled in a pregnancy study. V and J are TRBV4-2 and TRBJ1-4; weak D call: TRBD1 (5 bases). The CDR3 region is CASSQQAGNNEKLFF. CDR3 DNA: TGTGCCAGCAGCCAACAGGCAGGGAATAATGAAAAACTGTTTTTT.